Presented here are 32 T cell receptor beta chains from one specimen sequenced in a study of metastatic and nonmetastatic thyroid tumors. TCRdb re-called clones via MiXCR from the PCR reads. The table records roughly 30,000 clones, 3.5% to 4% of them present only once. No patient had received any treatment before thyroid surgery. Sequenced material: blood. The receptor set was obtained from a male donor with papillary thyroid cancer or a benign thyroid nodule (not recorded which). Some clones in this sample may be carry-over from other donors' samples.

The chain has TRBV5-1 and TRBJ1-1; D is uncertain. This CDR3 spans 14 amino acids. Germline V lookup: CDR1 SGHRS, CDR2 YFSETQ. Trimming stripped 2 bases from V and 4 bases from J, with 12 bases between. The CDR3 reads CASSFVGMRTEAFF. The CDR3 bases are TGCGCCAGCAGCTTTGTAGGGATGCGCACTGAAGCTTTCTTT.

This clone has more than one count but fewer than ten. This chain joins TRBV6-2 or TRBV6-3 and TRBJ2-2, with D possibly being TRBD1 or TRBD2 (6 bases each). This CDR3 is built from 15 residues. The germline CDR1 and CDR2 sequences are MNHEY and SVGEGT. Trimming cost V 7 bases and J 11 bases, with 23 bases left between them. The CDR3 region is CASTIGGADNGELFF. For the CDR3, the DNA is TGTGCCAGCACGATCGGGGGCGCTGACAACGGAGAGCTGTTTTTT.

This clone has only a few counts. A read error may account for a junction end that differs from germline. The chain is built from TRBV28 and TRBJ2-2; TRBD1 might be the D (5 bases). CDR1 is MDHEN, CDR2 SYDVKM, per germline. The CDR3 covers 18 residues. In DNA, the CDR3 is TGTGCCAGCACCCTATTATTGACAGTTGTCATGCACACCGGTGAGCTGTTTTTT. Encoded protein: CASTLLLTVVMHTGELFF.

This clone was recorded a few times. A much larger clone sits a single nucleotide away, making a read error possible. This sequence joins TRBV7-2 and TRBJ2-1; D is perhaps TRBD1 (6 bases). The CDR3 extends over 16 amino acids. Germline CDR1 SGHTA, CDR2 FQGNSA. V was pared by 1 base and J by 0 bases, with 10 bases between. As DNA, the CDR3 is TGTACCAGCAGCTTAGGGGGGCTGTCCTCCTACAATGAGCAGTTCTTC. It translates to CTSSLGGLSSYNEQFF. Complete variable domain (other parts from reference TRBV7-2 and TRBJ2-1): GAGVSQSPSNKVTEKGKDVELRCDPISGHTALYWYRQSLGQGLEFLIYFQGNSAPDKSGLPSDRFSAERTGGSVSTLTIQRTQQEDSAVYLCTSSLGGLSSYNEQFFGPGTRLTVL.

This clone was seen at least ten times. The chain uses TRBV3-1 and TRBJ2-1; D gene ambiguous. The V gene's germline CDR1 is LGHDT and CDR2 YNNKEL (reference sequence). This CDR3 contains 17 residues. Trimming left V 0 bases short and J 7 bases short, with 19 bases between. The CDR3 loop reads CASSQDLRSPTLNEQFF. For the CDR3, the DNA is TGTGCCAGCAGCCAAGATCTGCGGAGCCCTACTCTAAATGAGCAGTTCTTC.

This clone has at least ten counts. CDR3 region: CASSMYQSSGNTIYF. Here the CDR3 DNA reads TGTGCCAGTAGTATGTACCAGAGCTCTGGAAACACCATATATTTT. J is TRBJ1-3 and V is TRBV19; no firm D call. V was clipped by 3 bases and J by 0 bases, with 9 bases between them. The germline CDR1 and CDR2 sequences are LNHDA and SQIVND (reference sequence). The CDR3 totals 15 residues.

Comment on this clone: At one end the junction does not follow the germline gene, possibly because of a read error. This chain links TRBV5-1 with TRBJ1-4, with D possibly being TRBD1 (6 bases). The CDR3 is made up of 16 amino acids. Germline CDR1 SGHRS, CDR2 YFSETQ. The CDR3 here is CASSFKSGTTYEKLFF. CDR3 coding DNA: TGCGCCAGCAGTTTCAAATCCGGGACAACTTATGAAAAACTGTTTTTT.

To note about this clone: An end of the junction differs from the germline gene, which may be a read error. CDR3 coding DNA: TGTGCCAGCAGAGGGGGGGCTGAAGCTTTATTT. Protein product: CASRGGAEALF. V is TRBV27 and J is TRBJ1-1; a weak D match, TRBD1 (6 bases). The CDR3 extends over 11 amino acids. Germline-derived CDR1 and CDR2 are MNHEY and SMNVEV (reference sequence).

This clone was seen only a few times. The CDR3 region is CASSPAGETYGYTF. In DNA form, the CDR3 reads TGTGCCAGCAGCCCTGCGGGGGAGACCTATGGCTACACCTTC. This chain links TRBV6-1 with TRBJ1-2, with a possible D match to TRBD1 (5 bases). The CDR3 length is 14 residues. CDR1 is MNHNS, CDR2 SASEGT, per germline. The V gene lost 6 bases and the J gene lost 4 bases, with 15 bases spanning the gap.

The rearrangement links TRBV11-2 to TRBJ1-2; 9 bases agree with TRBD1. CDR3 length: 14 residues. With V trimmed by 1 base and J by 8 bases, 5 bases remained unmatched. Germline V gene lookup returns CDR1 SGHAT and CDR2 FQNNGV. CDR3 bases: TGTGCCAGCAGCTTAGGTCGGGGACAGGGAGGCTACACCTTC. Amino acids: CASSLGRGQGGYTF.

This clone has more than one count but fewer than ten. This CDR3 is CSAKRQEPYNSPLHF. The CDR3 region has the DNA TGCAGTGCTAAAAGACAGGAACCTTATAATTCACCCCTCCACTTT. The V call is TRBV20-1, the J call TRBJ1-6, with a possible D match to TRBD1 (6 bases). The CDR3 runs to 15 residues. Deletions cut 4 bases from V and 4 bases from J, with 14 bases between. The V gene's germline CDR1 is DFQATT and CDR2 SNEGSKA (reference sequence).

Many counts were recorded for this clone. The chain couples TRBV2 to TRBJ1-1, with TRBD1 as a possible D gene (5 bases). The ends were cut back, 3 bases at V and 3 bases at J, with 8 bases in the middle. This CDR3 has 13 amino acids. Germline CDR1 is SNHLY and CDR2 is FYNNEI. CDR3 sequence: CASSDGRDTEAFF. The DNA of the CDR3 is TGTGCCAGCAGTGACGGCAGGGACACTGAAGCTTTCTTT.

The chain joins TRBV6-6 to TRBJ2-1; TRBD2 might be the D (5 bases). V lost 2 bases, J lost 4 bases, and 12 bases lay in between. CDR1 MNHNY and CDR2 SVGAGI come from the germline V gene (reference sequence). The length of the CDR3 is 15 residues. For the CDR3, the DNA is TGTGCCAGCAGTTACGCAGCGGAAGCTTACAATGAGCAGTTCTTC. This encodes CASSYAAEAYNEQFF.

The chain carries TRBV2 and TRBJ2-7, with TRBD1 identical over 9 bases. The V gene end was trimmed by 9 bases and the J gene end by 3 bases; junction bases not matched to a gene: 6. Germline V gene sequence: CDR1 SNHLY, CDR2 FYNNEI. This CDR3 region has 13 residues. The CDR3 bases are TGTGCCAGTAAACGGACAGGGGTCTACGAGCAGTACTTC. Translation: CASKRTGVYEQYF. Variable domain in full (rest from reference TRBV2 and TRBJ2-7): EPEVTQTPSHQVTQMGQEVILRCVPISNHLYFYWYRQILGQKVEFLVSFYNNEISEKSEIFDDQFSVERPDGSNFTLKIRSTKLEDSAMYFCASKRTGVYEQYFGPGTRLTVT.

The V call is TRBV6-2 or TRBV6-3, the J call TRBJ2-2; D is unresolved. V was clipped by 5 bases and J by 5 bases, with 9 bases between them. CDR3 length: 13 amino acids. The germline V gene has CDR1 MNHEY and CDR2 SVGEGT. CDR3 in DNA: TGTGCCAGCAGTCTCTATGAGACCGGGGAGCTGTTTTTT. This encodes CASSLYETGELFF.

Within the sample, this clone is medium-sized. The CDR3 DNA reads TGTGCCAGCAGTTTATGGCAGGGGAGCAATTCACCCCTCCACTTT. It yields the protein CASSLWQGSNSPLHF. This chain links TRBV28 with TRBJ1-6; D might be TRBD1 (6 bases). The V gene lost 0 bases and the J gene lost 7 bases, with 10 bases spanning the gap. The germline V gene encodes CDR1 MDHEN and CDR2 SYDVKM. CDR3 length: 15 amino acids.

This clone came up a few times. CDR3 sequence (DNA): TGTGCCAGCAGCTGGGGGCAGGAGAATTCACCCATACACTTT. Amino acid sequence: CASSWGQENSPIHF. V and J are TRBV7-6 and TRBJ1-6; D might be TRBD1 (6 bases). Trimming pared 4 bases from V and 19 bases from J, leaving 23 bases between. This CDR3 comprises 14 residues. Germline assignment: CDR1 SGHVS and CDR2 FNYEAQ.

This clone was recorded many times. The junction differs from germline at one of its ends, possibly a read error. Different DNA sequences within this sample yield the same CDR3. The CDR3 loop is CASGVGYSSQPQHF. The CDR3 DNA is TGTGCTAGTGGTGTTGGGTATAGCAGTCAGCCCCAGCATTTT. V gene TRBV12-5 combines with J gene TRBJ1-5; no clear D. The germline CDR1 and CDR2 sequences are LGHNT and FRNRAP. CDR3 length: 14 amino acids.

This clone was seen a few times. The germline gene is not matched at one end of the junction; a read error may be the cause. The V gene is TRBV20-1, the J gene TRBJ2-1; D perhaps matches TRBD2 (6 bases). The CDR3 runs to 13 residues. CDR1 is DFQATT and CDR2 is SNEGSKA in the germline V gene (reference sequence). This chain's CDR3 is CSSSVGKPLGQFF. Written as DNA, the CDR3 is TGCAGTTCTAGCGTCGGGAAACCTTTGGGGCAGTTCTTC.

The chain couples TRBV30 to TRBJ1-2; 7 positions agree with TRBD1. Trimming cost V 4 bases and J 6 bases; bases outside gene matches: 2. This CDR3 is 11 amino acids long. Germline V gene data show CDR1 as GTSNPN and CDR2 as SVGIG (reference sequence). The CDR3 sequence: CAWTGGNGYTF. Here the CDR3 DNA reads TGTGCCTGGACAGGGGGTAATGGCTACACCTTC.

By proportion, this clone is medium-sized. J is TRBJ1-5 and V is TRBV28; D call uncertain. The germline V and J ends were trimmed by 1 base and 9 bases, with 7 bases remaining between them. From germline, CDR1 is MDHEN and CDR2 SYDVKM. This CDR3 spans 12 amino acids. The DNA for the CDR3 is TGTGCCAGCAGTTTATCAGGATTGCCCCAGCATTTT. It specifies CASSLSGLPQHF.

Notes on this clone: A much larger clone sits a single nucleotide away, making a read error possible. CDR3 sequence (DNA): TGTGCCAGCAGGCAACTGCAGGGGGTATGGGATACCCAGTACTTC. This encodes CASRQLQGVWDTQYF. The chain uses TRBV11-2 and TRBJ2-5; 7 bases are a match to TRBD1. This CDR3 comprises 15 residues. The V gene's germline CDR1 is SGHAT and CDR2 FQNNGV. V dropped 6 bases and J dropped 8; count of bases not matched to a gene: 15.

This clone was seen repeatedly, ten times or more. This sequence joins TRBV10-2 and TRBJ1-2, with TRBD1 as a possible D gene (5 bases). The V end was cut by 6 bases, the J end by 2 bases, with 13 bases between. The CDR3 covers 14 residues. CDR1 is WSHSY, CDR2 SAAADI, per germline. The CDR3 DNA is TGCGCCAGCAGCCCGCCCACAGGCAACTATGGCTACACCTTC. Protein sequence: CASSPPTGNYGYTF.

This clone has just a few counts. Other DNA sequences in this specimen translate into the identical CDR3. The genes are TRBV4-1 and TRBJ2-3; D remains ambiguous. Trimming took off 1 base at V and 4 bases at J, with 6 bases between the two ends. Germline values: CDR1 MGHRA, CDR2 YSYEKL. This CDR3 has 13 residues. The CDR3 reads CASSQVGADTQYF. The CDR3, as DNA: TGCGCCAGCAGCCAAGTAGGCGCAGATACGCAGTATTTT.

By proportion, this clone is medium-sized (0.01 to 0.1%). This chain links TRBV7-9 with TRBJ2-1; a weak D match, TRBD2 (5 bases). There are 15 residues in the CDR3. Trimming removed 5 bases at V and 2 bases at J, with 13 bases between. Germline CDR1 and CDR2: SEHNR and FQNEAQ (reference sequence). CDR3 nucleotide sequence: TGTGCCAGCAGCCCACGGGATGGGGCCTACAATGAGCAGTTCTTC. It encodes CASSPRDGAYNEQFF.

This clone was picked up many times. The chain uses TRBV7-9 and TRBJ2-1, with a tentative D call TRBD2 (6 bases). This CDR3 is 15 amino acids long. The germline V gene encodes CDR1 SEHNR and CDR2 FQNEAQ (reference sequence). V dropped 1 base and J dropped 8 bases, with 15 bases sitting between them. The CDR3 region has the DNA TGTGCCAGCAGCTTAGGGGCGGGGAGGTACGATGAGCAGTTCTTC. Translating it yields CASSLGAGRYDEQFF.

This clone was detected only a few times. J is TRBJ1-3 and V is TRBV6-5, with D possibly TRBD1 on 6 matching bases. The V and J ends lost 4 bases and 4 bases respectively, with 17 bases between them. Germline V CDR1 and CDR2: MNHEY, SVGAGI. CDR3 length: 16 amino acids. CDR3 sequence reads: CASSLNRVAMGNTIYF. CDR3 DNA: TGTGCCAGCAGTTTAAACAGGGTGGCGATGGGAAACACCATATATTTT.

Points on this clone: One end of the junction does not line up with germline, which may come from a read error. CDR3 bases: TGTGCCAGCATTTTAGTACCGGGACTAGATGTAACAGATACGCAGTATTTT. Translating gives CASILVPGLDVTDTQYF. The chain uses TRBV27 and TRBJ2-3; 8 bases map to TRBD2. In germline, CDR1 is MNHEY, CDR2 SMNVEV (reference sequence). This CDR3 comprises 17 residues.

In this sample, this clone turned up many times. This may be a read error, as it is one base from a much larger clone. This sequence joins TRBV9 and TRBJ2-1; 10 nucleotides line up with TRBD1. Germline lookup yields CDR1 SGDLS and CDR2 YYNGEE. The CDR3 totals 12 residues. The CDR3 region is CASGTGDNEQLF. The DNA of the CDR3 is TGTGCCAGCGGGACAGGGGACAATGAGCAGCTCTTC. The full variable domain, with the rest looked up from reference TRBV9 and TRBJ2-1, is DSGVTQTPKHLITATGQRVTLRCSPRSGDLSVYWYQQSLDQGLQFLIQYYNGEERAKGNILERFSAQQFPDLHSELNLSSLELGDSALYFCASGTGDNEQLFGPGTRLTVL.

The chain recombines TRBV20-1 with TRBJ2-2; a weak D match, TRBD1 (6 bases). Germline assignment: CDR1 DFQATT and CDR2 SNEGSKA (reference sequence). Trimming removed 3 bases from V and 8 bases from J, with 16 bases in between. The CDR3 is 14 residues long. The CDR3 loop reads CSARGGQRLGELFF. The DNA of the CDR3 is TGCAGTGCTAGGGGCGGACAGAGGCTTGGGGAGCTGTTTTTT.

This clone showed up many times. The V and J genes are TRBV20-1 and TRBJ1-1; 7 positions agree with TRBD1. This CDR3 has 13 residues. Germline V lookup: CDR1 DFQATT, CDR2 SNEGSKA (reference sequence). V trimming: 6 bases; J trimming: 5 bases; junction bases outside the gene matches: 9. CDR3 bases: TGCAGTGCCCTACAGGGGAAGGGAACTGAAGCTTTCTTT. Its translation: CSALQGKGTEAFF.

This clone is termed medium-sized (0.01 to 0.1%). The rearrangement uses TRBV28 and TRBJ2-1, with D possibly being TRBD1 or TRBD2 (5 bases each). V was cut by 4 bases and J by 1 base, with 11 bases left in between. From germline, CDR1 is MDHEN and CDR2 SYDVKM. The CDR3 has 15 amino acids. CDR3 bases: TGTGCCAGCAGTTATTGGGGGTCATCCTACAATGAGCAGTTCTTC. Its translation is CASSYWGSSYNEQFF.